This TCR beta chain was found in a study of CD8 T cells in ankylosing spondylitis (dated by TCRdb to 2016 to 2017). Regarding the complete study: The study set out to find disease-linked TCR variants by profiling T cell receptor beta repertoires in ankylosing spondylitis patients and healthy donors. The full study cohort comprised 20 to 30 ankylosing spondylitis patients and 110 or so healthy donors. Samples of peripheral blood were taken, and for ankylosing spondylitis patients, synovial fluid was collected as well. Results the study describes overall, beyond this receptor: The disease-linked clones had a CD8+ phenotype and were found at relatively low frequencies in peripheral blood. Significant enrichment of the disease-linked clones was reported in matched synovial fluid samples from ankylosing spondylitis patients. Blood from ankylosing spondylitis patients appeared to be characterized by a TCR beta motif composed of eight highly homologous amino acid variants. Some motif variants were previously reported in synovial fluid and blood of reactive arthritis patients, suggesting common disease-initiation mechanisms.

With regard to this clonotype: Its specific antigen is unknown. No much larger clone exists at a distance of one base, and base qualities are not known.

In the germline V gene, CDR1 corresponds to SGDLS and CDR2 to YYNGEE. V is pruned by 4 bases and J by 6 bases, leaving 12 bases of the junction without a gene match. The CDR3 spans 16 residues, from the cysteine through the phenylalanine. The retained sequence is limited to the CDR3, 48 bases, with the frame set at the first base. These reads were obtained on an Illumina HiSeq 2500. Quantitative 5'-RACE with molecular barcodes was the method used to prepare the TCR beta libraries. As for the authors' bioinformatics: Disease-linked TCR variants were identified with a new computational method built on a probabilistic model of VDJ rearrangement. In TCRdb, the public reads were trimmed at Q25 with fastp and aligned with MiXCR, with productive beta chains retained. Rows with a matching CDR3 protein are joined into one entry that keeps the most common DNA and genes. TCRdb, not the authors, supplied the V and J calls. This sample has some 450,000 distinct CDR3 sequences in its table, and about a sixth of those were observed once. 0.85% to 1.3% of the sample is taken by the ten largest.

The V gene is TRBV9 and the J gene is TRBJ2-3; 9 bases in the middle match TRBD2. The receptor comes from a male donor with ankylosing spondylitis. The sequenced sample was blood, either unsorted or a sorted T cell fraction (not recorded which). The DNA reads as follows: TGTGCCAGCAGCAAAGGGGCAGCGGGAGGACAGGATACGCAGTATTTT. The translation is CASSKGAAGGQDTQYF. Here the CDR3 is joined to the reference TRBV9 and TRBJ2-3 genes, and the full variable domain is: DSGVTQTPKHLITATGQRVTLRCSPRSGDLSVYWYQQSLDQGLQFLIQYYNGEERAKGNILERFSAQQFPDLHSELNLSSLELGDSALYFCASSKGAAGGQDTQYFGPGTRLTVL.